This TCR beta chain came from a study of identical twins' blood T cells. Notes on this clonotype: Antigen: not known.

TCRdb reprocessed the 5' RACE reads with MiXCR, giving one entry per CDR3 protein. Of a few hundred thousand distinct CDR3 sequences listed, roughly 27% were seen once; the top ten hold about 6.1%. Study conclusions and caveats: Top TCRbeta clonotypes were shared more with twin than unrelated donors.

Germline CDR1 is KGHSH and CDR2 is LQKENI. The V end was cut by 0 bases, the J end by 2 bases, with 13 bases between. The CDR3 contains 16 residues. The three twin pairs were reared together, likely meeting the same infections. The sequence came from a woman between 18 and 50 years old in good health. The sequenced sample consisted of PBMCs. V gene TRBV18 combines with J gene TRBJ1-1; D remains ambiguous. CDR3 in DNA: TGTGCCAGCTCACCACCGCGTACAGTGAGTAACACTGAAGCTTTCTTT. Encoded protein: CASSPPRTVSNTEAFF.